The next 2 T cell receptor beta chains were all read from a single sample in a study of shared clonotypes between healthy human individuals. Data came from immunoSEQ multiplex PCR; TCRdb stores just in-frame clones and leaves some out. This repertoire shows about 2 million clones, roughly 94% found once; its top ten account for 0.1% to 0.15%. Sequencing used naive CD4+ T cells sorted from blood. Subset indicated: CD45RA+ positively selected. Source of these receptors: a man aged 18 to 29 in good health.

This clone was recorded only once. The chain combines TRBV9 with TRBJ2-1; D is uncertain. The germline V gene has CDR1 SGDLS and CDR2 YYNGEE. CDR3 size: 15 residues. The V end was cut by 3 bases, the J end by 2 bases, with 12 bases between. The DNA for the CDR3 is TGTGCCAGCAGCGCCGGTAGCATTGCCTACAATGAGCAGTTCTTC. Protein sequence: CASSAGSIAYNEQFF.

This clone was detected once. The chain is built from TRBV19 and TRBJ2-7; D gene unclear. Per the germline V gene, CDR1 is LNHDA and CDR2 is SQIVND (reference sequence). With 4 bases removed from V and 4 bases from J, the gap between germline ends came to 11 bases. CDR3 length equals 13 residues. CDR3 coding DNA: TGTGCCAGTAGTACCCAGCTCGGATACGAGCAGTACTTC. Translating gives CASSTQLGYEQYF.